This T cell receptor beta chain was identified during a study of blood T cell repertoires in COVID-19. Overall study context: The study drew acute and convalescent COVID-19 samples from the United States, Italy and Spain. In each case, the material was cDNA or gDNA derived from T cells, B-cell-depleted T cells, or PBMCs.

This clone showed up just a few times. As processed by the authors: By means of reference gene primer amplification, nucleated cell counts were estimated. Sequencing was performed with immunoSEQ multiplex PCR; in TCRdb, only in-frame clones are kept and a portion is missing. That table supplies the V and J calls and clone size; D and trimming were determined from the DNA. Found here are approximately 80,000 clones, 65% to 85% of them singletons; the top ten hold approximately 15%. This TCR was sampled from an older man with active or convalescent COVID-19. Sequencing was done on a sample of peripheral blood.

CDR3 bases: TGTGCCAGCAAGGCTAGCGGGGGGACCTACGAGCAGTACTTC. Protein product: CASKASGGTYEQYF. V and J are TRBV6-5 and TRBJ2-7; 11 bases line up with TRBD2. After removal of 7 bases from V and 2 bases from J, the junction contained 4 bases not matched to a gene. In germline, CDR1 is MNHEY, CDR2 SVGAGI. The CDR3 is 14 residues long.